Listed below are T cell receptor beta chains from one sample, sequenced in a study of OX40 agonist ivuxolimab in advanced cancers. TCRdb's copy holds only in-frame clones and misses some; the assay was immunoSEQ multiplex PCR. The sample holds tens of thousands of clones, approximately 87% seen once. The sequencing here drew on CD4+ or CD8+ T cells sorted from blood, taken in a trial of the OX40 agonist ivuxolimab. These receptors all stem from an adult with an advanced solid tumor such as melanoma, head and neck, liver or kidney cancer. The CDR3 runs from the conserved cysteine through the conserved F or W. The D gene is left open where the match is weak. Clone size, where shown, is once, few, many, or a class for clones that have expanded.

TRBV7-9,TRBJ2-1,NA,NA,TGTGCCAGCACCATGCTTCACACAGGGAGTGAGCAGTTCTTC,CASTMLHTGSEQFF
TRBV6-1,TRBJ1-1,NA,NA,TGTGCCAGCAGCTTTTTCATTTTCATGAACACTGAAGCTTTCTTT,CASSFFIFMNTEAFF
TRBV18,TRBJ2-7,NA,NA,TGTGCCAGCTCACCCAACCTCGAGGGAAGGAGGACCTACGAGCAGTACTTC,CASSPNLEGRRTYEQYF
TRBV6-5,TRBJ1-1,NA,NA,TGTGCCAGCAGTTTTCTCATGAACACTGAAGCTTTCTTT,CASSFLMNTEAFF
TRBV9,TRBJ1-2,NA,NA,TGTGCCAGCAGCGTAGATCCCTTGCAGAGTACCCCTAACTATGGCTACACCTTC,CASSVDPLQSTPNYGYTF
TRBV7-9,TRBJ2-2,TRBD2,NA,TGTGCCAGCAGCTCCCGGACTAGCGGAAACACCGGGGAGCTGTTTTTT,CASSSRTSGNTGELFF
TRBV9,TRBJ2-2,TRBD2,NA,TGTGCCAGCAGCGTAGGGACTAGCGTTGGGGAGCTGTTTTTT,CASSVGTSVGELFF
TRBV2,TRBJ2-5,NA,NA,TGTGCCAGCAGACGGACAGAACAAGAGACCCAGTACTTC,CASRRTEQETQYF
TRBV5-4,TRBJ2-7,NA,NA,TGTGCCAGCAGACGAGATTCCACCTACGAGCAGTACTTC,CASRRDSTYEQYF
TRBV29-1,TRBJ2-2,NA,NA,TGCAGCGTTCCCAGGGATACGAACACCGGGGAGCTGTTTTTT,CSVPRDTNTGELFF
TRBV6-1,TRBJ2-4,NA,NA,TGTGCCAGCACCGAGGGACTAGCCAAAAACATTCAGTACTTC,CASTEGLAKNIQYF
TRBV5-1,TRBJ2-1,TRBD1,NA,TGCGCCAGCAGCTCGTGGACAGGGAGCTCCTACAATGAGCAGTTCTTC,CASSSWTGSSYNEQFF
TRBV9,TRBJ2-3,TRBD1,NA,TGTGCCAGCAGCCCCGGGACAGGGTTGCAAGATACGCAGTATTTT,CASSPGTGLQDTQYF
TRBV5-1,TRBJ2-3,NA,once,TGCGCCAGCAGCATCGACAGGCTGGATACGCAGTATTTT,CASSIDRLDTQYF
TRBV29-1,TRBJ2-7,TRBD1,NA,TGCAGCGTTGAAGATGACAGGGGGTCGGAGCAGTACTTC,CSVEDDRGSEQYF
TRBV5-6,TRBJ2-2,TRBD1,NA,TGTGCCAGCAGCTGGGGACAGGGTAGGGCCGGGGAGCTGTTTTTT,CASSWGQGRAGELFF
TRBV5-8,TRBJ2-7,NA,NA,TGTGCCAGCAGCTTGGTAGGATTGACCTACGAGCAGTACTTC,CASSLVGLTYEQYF
TRBV7-2,TRBJ1-6,NA,NA,TGTGCCAGCAGCCCGCCCAATTCACCCCTCCACTTT,CASSPPNSPLHF
TRBV13,TRBJ1-2,NA,medium-sized,TGTGCCAGCAGCTTAGCTACCGCTAACTATGGCTACACCTTC,CASSLATANYGYTF
TRBV11-2,TRBJ1-1,NA,NA,TGTGCCAGCAGCTCCATAGGGGGGGCGCAGAGGAAAGTTTTCTTT,CASSSIGGAQRKVFF
TRBV11-3,TRBJ2-1,NA,NA,TGTGCCAGCAGCGCCCGGGACTCCCCTTGGGATGAGCAGTTCTTC,CASSARDSPWDEQFF
TRBV7-2,TRBJ2-7,NA,NA,TGTGCCAGCAGCTTAAGTTTTGGATACGAGCAGTACTTC,CASSLSFGYEQYF
TRBV30,TRBJ2-1,NA,NA,TGTGCCTGGGCCTCGGGGGAGAGCTCCTACAATGAGCAGTTCTTC,CAWASGESSYNEQFF
TRBV5-8,TRBJ2-5,TRBD1,NA,TGTGCCAGCAGCTTGGCGGACAGGGAGTCGAAGCAGTACTTC,CASSLADRESKQYF
TRBV10-2,TRBJ2-7,NA,NA,TGCGCCAGCAGTGAGGGGTCCGACTACGAGCAGTACTTC,CASSEGSDYEQYF
TRBV19,TRBJ2-7,NA,NA,TGTGCCAGTAGTATAGAGCACAGAACCTACGAGCAGTACTTC,CASSIEHRTYEQYF
TRBV7-2,TRBJ1-5,NA,NA,TGTGCCAGCAGCTTATCTGGATTGAACAGGAACAATCAGCCCCAGCATTTT,CASSLSGLNRNNQPQHF
TRBV28,TRBJ1-6,NA,NA,TGTGCCAGCAGAAAAGCGGGTGGAGGTTACTCACCCCTCCACTTT,CASRKAGGGYSPLHF
TRBV7-2,TRBJ1-2,NA,NA,TGTGCCAGCAGCTTATATAACAGCGCCTTCTATGGCTACACCTTC,CASSLYNSAFYGYTF
TRBV6-5,TRBJ2-1,TRBD1,NA,TGTGCCAGCAGACAGGGGGCGTCAAATGAGCAGTTCTTC,CASRQGASNEQFF
TRBV14,TRBJ2-5,NA,NA,TGTGCCAGCAGCCCTCGACAGGCAAAACAAGAGACCCAGTACTTC,CASSPRQAKQETQYF
TRBV19,TRBJ1-5,TRBD1,NA,TGTGCCAGTAGTACTTACACAGGGGGCGGCGTTCAGCCCCAGCATTTT,CASSTYTGGGVQPQHF
TRBV30,TRBJ2-7,NA,NA,TGTGCCTGGAGTGTAGGGCTAGAGGGCGAGCAGTACTTC,CAWSVGLEGEQYF
TRBV15,TRBJ2-5,NA,NA,TGTGCCACCAGCAGAGCGGGAACGAAGACCCAGTACTTC,CATSRAGTKTQYF
TRBV9,TRBJ1-5,NA,once,TGTGCCAGCAGCGTAGGGAATAGCAATCAGCCCCAGCATTTT,CASSVGNSNQPQHF
TRBV30,TRBJ1-1,TRBD1,NA,TGTGCCTGGAGTGTAACAGGGGGCACTGAAGCTTTCTTT,CAWSVTGGTEAFF
TRBV18,TRBJ1-2,NA,NA,TGTGCCAGCTCACCACCCAGTAAGCTTAACTATGGCTACACCTTC,CASSPPSKLNYGYTF
TRBV7-9,TRBJ2-5,NA,once,TGTGCCAGCAGCTGGGGATCGGAAGAGACCCAGTACTTC,CASSWGSEETQYF
TRBV30,TRBJ1-6,NA,NA,TGTGCCTGGATGACCGGGACCTATAATTCACCCCTCCACTTT,CAWMTGTYNSPLHF
TRBV5-1,TRBJ2-3,TRBD1,NA,TGCGCCAGCAGCTTGACGGGACAGGGTCTCACAGATACGCAGTATTTT,CASSLTGQGLTDTQYF
TRBV28,TRBJ2-2,TRBD2,once,TGTGCCAGCGGCGGCGGGAGCGCCGGGGAGCTGTTTTTT,CASGGGSAGELFF
TRBV4-1,TRBJ2-3,TRBD2,once,TGCGCCAGCAGCCAAGAACTCCTAGCGGGAATCACAGATACGCAGTATTTT,CASSQELLAGITDTQYF
TRBV11-2,TRBJ1-1,NA,NA,TGTGCCAGCAGCTTAGATACGGGTGAAGCTTTCTTT,CASSLDTGEAFF
TRBV30,TRBJ1-2,NA,NA,TGTGCCTGGAGCAATAACTATGGCTACACCTTC,CAWSNNYGYTF
TRBV5-1,TRBJ2-5,NA,NA,TGCGCCAGCAGCTTAGGGGTAGCAGAGACCCAGTACTTC,CASSLGVAETQYF
TRBV7-8,TRBJ1-2,TRBD1,few,TGTGCCAGCAGCCAACTTATCCCGACAGGGATCGAGGGCTACACCTTC,CASSQLIPTGIEGYTF
TRBV5-1,TRBJ2-2,NA,NA,TGCGCCAGCAGCTTATATTGGCAGGCGAACACCGGGGAGCTGTTTTTT,CASSLYWQANTGELFF
TRBV18,TRBJ2-5,NA,once,TGTGCCAGCTCGCTGGACCAGAAGGAGACCCAGTACTTC,CASSLDQKETQYF
TRBV19,TRBJ2-1,TRBD1,NA,TGTGCCAGTAGTATTAGGACAGGGTTTAACAATGAGCAGTTCTTC,CASSIRTGFNNEQFF
TRBV6-6,TRBJ2-5,NA,NA,TGTGCCAGCAGTTACCGGGGCTCGCGGGAGACCCAGTACTTC,CASSYRGSRETQYF
TRBV5-1,TRBJ2-7,NA,few,TGCGCCAGCAGCCGGAACCGGGACGGTCCCTACGAGCAGTACTTC,CASSRNRDGPYEQYF
TRBV5-1,TRBJ1-1,NA,NA,TGCGCCAGCAGCTGGGGGGGACAAGTCAGGAACACTGAAGCTTTCTTT,CASSWGGQVRNTEAFF
TRBV27,TRBJ1-1,NA,NA,TGTGCCAGCAGTTTCCTGGTCGAGGGAACGAACACTGAAGCTTTCTTT,CASSFLVEGTNTEAFF